Listed here is a single T cell receptor (beta chain). Assay used: immunoSEQ multiplex PCR; TCRdb lists only in-frame clones, some missing. The table includes approximately 150,000 clones, 80% to 90% detected once. These data are taken from a study of blood T cell repertoires in COVID-19. At the level of the study: Researchers got acute and convalescent COVID-19 samples from the United States, Italy and Spain.

This receptor was taken from a woman aged 60-75 years with active COVID-19. Specimen: peripheral blood.

CDR3 in amino acids: CASSPRQGPPSSYNSPLHF. In nucleotides, the CDR3 is TGTGCCAGCTCACCAAGACAGGGGCCCCCAAGCTCCTATAATTCACCCCTCCACTTT. The chain has TRBV18 and TRBJ1-6, with 8 bases aligning to TRBD1. The germline V gene encodes CDR1 KGHSH and CDR2 LQKENI. The CDR3 spans 19 residues. V gave up 2 bases and J gave up 0 bases; unmatched junction bases: 9.